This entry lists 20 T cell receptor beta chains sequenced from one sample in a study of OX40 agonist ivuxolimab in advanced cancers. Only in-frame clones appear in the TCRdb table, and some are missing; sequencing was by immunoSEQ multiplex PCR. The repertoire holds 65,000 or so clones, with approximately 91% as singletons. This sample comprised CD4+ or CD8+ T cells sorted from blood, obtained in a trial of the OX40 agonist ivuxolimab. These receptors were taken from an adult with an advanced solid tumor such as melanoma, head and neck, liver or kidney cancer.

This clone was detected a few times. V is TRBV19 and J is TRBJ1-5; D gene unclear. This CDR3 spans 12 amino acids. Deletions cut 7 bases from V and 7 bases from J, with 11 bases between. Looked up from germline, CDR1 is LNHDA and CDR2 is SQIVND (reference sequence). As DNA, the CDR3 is TGTGCCAGTACCGATGGGTTCCAGCCCCAGCATTTT. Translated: CASTDGFQPQHF.

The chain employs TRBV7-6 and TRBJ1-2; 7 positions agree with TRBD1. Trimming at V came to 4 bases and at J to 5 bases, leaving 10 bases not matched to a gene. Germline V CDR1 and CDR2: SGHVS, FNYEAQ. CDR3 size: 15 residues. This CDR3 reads CASSSLGQGVYGYTF. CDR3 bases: TGTGCCAGCAGCTCCCTGGGGCAGGGGGTGTATGGCTACACCTTC.

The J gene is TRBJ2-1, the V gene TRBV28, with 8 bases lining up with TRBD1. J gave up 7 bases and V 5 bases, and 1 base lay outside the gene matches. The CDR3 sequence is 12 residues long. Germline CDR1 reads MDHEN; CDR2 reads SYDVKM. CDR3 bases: TGTGCCAGCAGTGGGGACAGGAATGAGCAGTTCTTC. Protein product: CASSGDRNEQFF.

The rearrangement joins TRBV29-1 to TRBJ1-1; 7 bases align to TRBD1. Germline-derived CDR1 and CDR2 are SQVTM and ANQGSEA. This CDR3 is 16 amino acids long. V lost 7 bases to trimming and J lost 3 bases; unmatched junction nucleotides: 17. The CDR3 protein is CSGQNKQGTGHTEAFF. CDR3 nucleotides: TGCAGCGGTCAAAATAAACAGGGGACGGGACACACTGAAGCTTTCTTT.

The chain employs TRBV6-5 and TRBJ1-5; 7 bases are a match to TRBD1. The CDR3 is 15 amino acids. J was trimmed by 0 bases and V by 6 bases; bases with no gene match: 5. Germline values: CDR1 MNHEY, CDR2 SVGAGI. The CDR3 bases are TGTGCCAGCAGACGGGACAGACATAGCAATCAGCCCCAGCATTTT. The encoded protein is CASRRDRHSNQPQHF.

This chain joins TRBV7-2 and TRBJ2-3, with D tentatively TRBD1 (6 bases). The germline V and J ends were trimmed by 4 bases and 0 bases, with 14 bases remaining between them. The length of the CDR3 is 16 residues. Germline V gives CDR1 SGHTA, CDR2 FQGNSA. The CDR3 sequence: CASSSTRDTSTDTQYF. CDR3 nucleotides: TGTGCCAGCAGCTCCACACGGGACACCAGCACAGATACGCAGTATTTT.

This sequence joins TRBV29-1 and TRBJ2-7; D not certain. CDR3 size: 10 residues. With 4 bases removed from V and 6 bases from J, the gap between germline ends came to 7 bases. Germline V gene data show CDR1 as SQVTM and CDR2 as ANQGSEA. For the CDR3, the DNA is TGCAGCGTTGGTTTAGGCGAGCAGTACTTC. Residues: CSVGLGEQYF.

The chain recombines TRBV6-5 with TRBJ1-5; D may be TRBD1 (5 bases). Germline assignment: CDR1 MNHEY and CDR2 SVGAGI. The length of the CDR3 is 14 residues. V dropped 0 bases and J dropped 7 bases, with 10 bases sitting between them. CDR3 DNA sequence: TGTGCCAGCAGTTACTCGGAGGGGAGACAGCCCCAGCATTTT. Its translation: CASSYSEGRQPQHF.

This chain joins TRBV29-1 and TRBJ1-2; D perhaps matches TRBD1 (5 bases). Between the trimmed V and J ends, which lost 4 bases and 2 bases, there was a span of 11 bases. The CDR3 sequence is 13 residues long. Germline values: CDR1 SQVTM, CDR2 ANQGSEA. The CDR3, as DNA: TGCAGCGTTGTCTCTGGGGGGAACTATGGCTACACCTTC. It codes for CSVVSGGNYGYTF.

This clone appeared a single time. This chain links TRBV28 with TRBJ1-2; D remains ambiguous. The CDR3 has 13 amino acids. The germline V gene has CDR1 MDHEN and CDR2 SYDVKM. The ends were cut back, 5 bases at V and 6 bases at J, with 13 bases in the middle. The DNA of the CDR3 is TGTGCCAGCAGTCCCCGACCGGGGAATGGCTACACCTTC. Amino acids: CASSPRPGNGYTF.

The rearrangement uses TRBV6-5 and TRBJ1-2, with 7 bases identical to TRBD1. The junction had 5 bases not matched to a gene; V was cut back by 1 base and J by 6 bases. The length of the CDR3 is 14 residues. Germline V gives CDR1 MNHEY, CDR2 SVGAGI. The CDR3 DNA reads TGTGCCAGCAGTTACTTCGACAGGGAGGATGGCTACACCTTC. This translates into CASSYFDREDGYTF.

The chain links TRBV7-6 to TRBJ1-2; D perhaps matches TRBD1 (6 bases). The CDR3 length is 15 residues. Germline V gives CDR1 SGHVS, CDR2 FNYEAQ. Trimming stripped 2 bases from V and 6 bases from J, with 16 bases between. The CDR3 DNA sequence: TGTGCCAGCAGCTTACAGGGGCCACGTATGGATGGCTACACCTTC. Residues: CASSLQGPRMDGYTF.

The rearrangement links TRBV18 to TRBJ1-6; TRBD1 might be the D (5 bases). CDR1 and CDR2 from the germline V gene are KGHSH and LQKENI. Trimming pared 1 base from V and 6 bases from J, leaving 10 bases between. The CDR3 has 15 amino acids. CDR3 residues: CASSPLGDGNSPLHF. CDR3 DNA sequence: TGTGCCAGCTCACCACTGGGGGACGGTAATTCACCCCTCCACTTT.

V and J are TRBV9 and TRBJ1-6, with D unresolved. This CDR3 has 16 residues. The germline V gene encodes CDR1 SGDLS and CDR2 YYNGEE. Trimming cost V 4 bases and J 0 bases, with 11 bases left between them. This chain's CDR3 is CASSFDPGSYNSPLHF. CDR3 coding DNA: TGTGCCAGCAGCTTTGACCCCGGCTCCTATAATTCACCCCTCCACTTT.

The CDR3: CASSPQTGSGYTF. Here the CDR3 DNA reads TGTGCCAGCAGCCCTCAGACAGGCTCTGGCTACACCTTC. The rearrangement uses TRBV14 and TRBJ1-2; TRBD1 is a possible D gene (6 bases). The V end lost 4 bases, the J end lost 7 bases, and 13 bases lay between the germline ends. This CDR3 is built from 13 residues. Looked up from germline, CDR1 is SGHDN and CDR2 is FVKESK.

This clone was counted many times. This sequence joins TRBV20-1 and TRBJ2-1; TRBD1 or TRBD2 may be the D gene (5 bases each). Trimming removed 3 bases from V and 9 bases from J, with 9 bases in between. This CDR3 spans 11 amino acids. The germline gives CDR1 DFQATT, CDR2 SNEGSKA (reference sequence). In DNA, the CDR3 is TGCAGTGCTAGGAGGGGTGGTGAGCAGTTCTTC. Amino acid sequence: CSARRGGEQFF.

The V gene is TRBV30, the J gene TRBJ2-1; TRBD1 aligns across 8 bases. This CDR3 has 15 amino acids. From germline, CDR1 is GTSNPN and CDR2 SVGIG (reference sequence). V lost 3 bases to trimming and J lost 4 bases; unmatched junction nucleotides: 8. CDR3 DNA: TGTGCCTGGAGGGGGGCAGGGGGCCGATACAATGAGCAGTTCTTC. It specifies CAWRGAGGRYNEQFF.

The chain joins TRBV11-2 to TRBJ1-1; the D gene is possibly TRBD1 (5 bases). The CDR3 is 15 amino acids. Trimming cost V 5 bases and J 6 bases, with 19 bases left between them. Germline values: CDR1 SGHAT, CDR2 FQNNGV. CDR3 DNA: TGTGCCAGCAGCATAGGGCGGGGGGTTAGCGCTGAAGCTTTCTTT. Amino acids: CASSIGRGVSAEAFF.

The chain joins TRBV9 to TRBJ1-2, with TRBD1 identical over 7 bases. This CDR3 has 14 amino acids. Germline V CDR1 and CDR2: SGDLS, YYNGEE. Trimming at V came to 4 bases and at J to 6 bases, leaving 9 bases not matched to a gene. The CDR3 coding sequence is TGTGCCAGCAGCCCAGGGACAGCCAAAAATGGCTACACCTTC. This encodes CASSPGTAKNGYTF.

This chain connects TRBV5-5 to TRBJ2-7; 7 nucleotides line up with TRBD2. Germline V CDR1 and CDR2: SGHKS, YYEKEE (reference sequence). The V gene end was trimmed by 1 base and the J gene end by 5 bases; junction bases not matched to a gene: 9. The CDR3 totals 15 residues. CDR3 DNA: TGTGCCAGCAGCTTGATAGCGGGTCGAATTGACGAGCAGTACTTC. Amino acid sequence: CASSLIAGRIDEQYF.